This record covers a single T cell receptor (beta chain). What it binds is unknown. The data belong to a study of T cells expressing NK-cell markers. Background on the study: Seven donors tested HCMV-seropositive and one tested seronegative among the eight sequenced.

The study's findings and limits: HCMV specificity was not established for the expanded NKG2C+ T cell clones. Of CD8+ T cells, about 1.0-8% belonged to dominant NKG2C+ clonotypes in more than five donors.

From germline, CDR1 is SQVTM and CDR2 ANQGSEA. CDR3 size: 14 residues. UMIs were included in TCR beta cDNA generated by 5'RACE template switching. From the 5' RACE reads, TCRdb lists one entry per CDR3 protein and no DNA. The table for this sample gives 500,000 to 600,000 distinct CDR3 sequences. The sequenced sample was blood T cells: a sorted CD56 or NKG2C T cell subset, CD4+ or CD8+ T cells, or bulk PBMC T cells (not recorded which). V and J are TRBV29-1 and TRBJ2-5; with no DNA, the TCRdb D assignment of TRBD1 cannot be verified. The TCR was taken from a man in his late teens or twenties in good health. CDR3 protein: CSVEPGTVRETQYF.